This T cell receptor (beta chain) was observed in a study of blood T cell repertoires in COVID-19. Study-wide background: The United States, Italy and Spain supplied acute and convalescent COVID-19 samples. In each case, the material was cDNA or gDNA derived from T cells, B-cell-depleted T cells, or PBMCs.

V dropped 4 bases and J dropped 1; count of bases not matched to a gene: 3. CDR3 size: 16 residues. From germline, CDR1 is SGHRS and CDR2 YFSETQ. As handled by the study authors: The authors estimated nucleated cell counts from reference gene primer amplification. Assay used: immunoSEQ multiplex PCR; TCRdb lists only in-frame clones, some missing. The D gene and trimming were derived from the DNA, and the V and J assignments and clone size from that table. The table records 310,000 or so clones, around 83% of them present only once. The receptor comes from a woman aged 50 to 60 with acute or convalescent COVID-19. The chain couples TRBV5-1 to TRBJ2-5; the match to TRBD2 covers 14 bases. The specimen was peripheral blood. The CDR3 protein is CASSQTSGGVQETQYF. The CDR3 nucleotides read TGCGCCAGCAGCCAGACTAGCGGGGGGGTCCAAGAGACCCAGTACTTC.